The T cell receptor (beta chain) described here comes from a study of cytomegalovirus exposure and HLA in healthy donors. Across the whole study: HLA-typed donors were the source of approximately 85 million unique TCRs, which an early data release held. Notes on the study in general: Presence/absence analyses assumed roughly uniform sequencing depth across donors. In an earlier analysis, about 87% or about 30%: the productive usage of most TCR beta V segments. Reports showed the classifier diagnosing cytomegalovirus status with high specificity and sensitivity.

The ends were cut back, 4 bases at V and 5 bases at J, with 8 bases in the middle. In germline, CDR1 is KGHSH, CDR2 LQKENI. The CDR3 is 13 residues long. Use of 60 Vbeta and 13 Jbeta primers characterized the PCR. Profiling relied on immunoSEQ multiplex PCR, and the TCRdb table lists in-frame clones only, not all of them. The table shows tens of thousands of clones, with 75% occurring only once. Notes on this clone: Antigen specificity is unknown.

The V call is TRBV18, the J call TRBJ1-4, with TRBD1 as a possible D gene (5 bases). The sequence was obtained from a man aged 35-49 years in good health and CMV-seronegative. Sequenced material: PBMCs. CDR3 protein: CASSQNRNEKLFF. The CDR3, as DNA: TGTGCCAGCTCACAAAACAGGAATGAAAAACTGTTTTTT.